These 6 T cell receptor beta chains share one sample of origin, sequenced in a study of shared clonotypes between healthy human individuals. TCRdb's copy holds only in-frame clones and misses some; the assay was immunoSEQ multiplex PCR. The repertoire holds about 380,000 clones, with 95% to 97% as singletons. The sample taken for sequencing was memory CD8+ T cells sorted from blood. Sample subset: CD45RO+ cells pooled with CCR7-negative TemRA cells. These receptors originate from a young man in good health.

This chain joins TRBV20-1 and TRBJ2-7; no reliable D call. Looked up from germline, CDR1 is DFQATT and CDR2 is SNEGSKA (reference sequence). Trimming took 3 bases from V and 2 from J, leaving 2 bases between them. The CDR3 contains 10 residues. CDR3 DNA sequence: TGCAGTGCTAGCGCCTACGAGCAGTACTTC. Amino acids: CSASAYEQYF.

The chain couples TRBV4-1 to TRBJ2-1; D gene ambiguous. Trimming stripped 1 base from V and 6 bases from J, with 16 bases between. The germline CDR1 and CDR2 sequences are MGHRA and YSYEKL. The CDR3 sequence is 16 residues long. In nucleotides, the CDR3 is TGCGCCAGCAGCCAAGGTGGTTCACGGTATGGCAATGAGCAGTTCTTC. This encodes CASSQGGSRYGNEQFF.

The chain employs TRBV7-3 and TRBJ2-1; D may be TRBD2 (6 bases). This CDR3 region has 15 residues. Trimming stripped 1 base from V and 3 bases from J, with 10 bases between. The germline gives CDR1 SGHTA, CDR2 FQGTGA. CDR3 sequence: CASSLMAGNYNEQFF. The CDR3, as DNA: TGTGCCAGCAGCTTAATGGCGGGAAACTACAATGAGCAGTTCTTC.

The rearrangement links TRBV11-3 to TRBJ2-4; D unclear. V lost 7 bases and J lost 3, with 7 bases in between. CDR1 is SGHNT and CDR2 is YENEEA in the germline V gene. CDR3 length: 12 amino acids. CDR3 region: CASMVDKNIQYF. CDR3 sequence (DNA): TGTGCCAGCATGGTAGACAAAAACATTCAGTACTTC.

V is TRBV28 and J is TRBJ2-7; 9 nucleotides line up with TRBD1. This CDR3 spans 15 amino acids. With 7 bases clipped from V and 2 bases from J, the junction kept 9 bases outside the gene matches. Germline-derived CDR1 and CDR2 are MDHEN and SYDVKM. The CDR3: CASIGPGQGPYEQYF. In DNA, the CDR3 is TGTGCCAGCATCGGTCCGGGACAGGGACCCTACGAGCAGTACTTC.

The rearrangement joins TRBV10-2 to TRBJ2-1; D remains ambiguous. V was pared by 6 bases and J by 6 bases, with 18 bases between. The CDR3 has 15 amino acids. The V gene's germline CDR1 is WSHSY and CDR2 SAAADI. The CDR3 reads CASSLTARTSNEQFF. The CDR3 DNA follows: TGCGCCAGCAGCTTAACAGCCAGAACTTCCAATGAGCAGTTCTTC.